This passage covers 9 T cell receptor beta chains from one sample sequenced in a study of T-cell reconstitution after alpha-beta-depleted transplantation in children. Molecular barcoding with unique molecular identifiers was used for the TCRbeta library. TCRdb itself ran the PCR reads through MiXCR, one entry per CDR3 protein. The sample holds under 750,000 distinct CDR3 sequences; around 23% are singletons and the top ten take around an eighth. The specimen was PBMCs, mostly from graft donor cells, collected 360 days after TCRalphabeta/CD19-depleted stem cell transplant. The receptors were sampled from a boy younger than two who had a stem cell transplant for acute myeloid leukemia, so the T cells may come from the graft donor.

This clonotype was seen a handful of times. Here the CDR3 reads CATSGASGYEQFF. The CDR3 bases are TGCGCCACTAGCGGGGCCTCTGGGTATGAGCAGTTCTTC. This rearrangement joins TRBV10-2 to TRBJ2-1; TRBD2 matches 9 bases. V was clipped by 10 bases and J by 8 bases; unmatched bases: 9. Germline CDR1 is WSHSY and CDR2 is SAAADI. This CDR3 contains 13 residues.

The gene calls are TRBV20-1 and TRBJ1-1, with D hard to call. Trimming took off 2 bases at V and 2 bases at J, with 18 bases between the two ends. This CDR3 region has 16 residues. Germline V CDR1 and CDR2: DFQATT, SNEGSKA (reference sequence). The CDR3 protein is CSARPAKRIPNTEAFF. Here the CDR3 DNA reads TGCAGTGCTAGACCAGCGAAACGAATTCCTAACACTGAAGCTTTCTTT.

This clonotype was observed at least ten times. The gene calls are TRBV12-3 or TRBV12-4 and TRBJ2-1; D not certain. The germline V and J ends were trimmed by 8 bases and 0 bases, with 5 bases remaining between them. The CDR3 spans 12 residues. The CDR3 DNA is TGTGCCAGCCTTAGCTCCTACAATGAGCAGTTCTTC. Amino acids: CASLSSYNEQFF.

Many counts were recorded for this clonotype. The chain links TRBV20-1 to TRBJ2-3, with TRBD2 identical over 10 bases. CDR1 DFQATT and CDR2 SNEGSKA come from the germline V gene (reference sequence). This CDR3 is built from 18 residues. The V segment lost 0 bases and the J segment 0 bases; nucleotides outside the gene matches: 9. CDR3 coding DNA: TGCAGTGCTAGAGATCTGAGTAGCGGGGGGATTAGCACAGATACGCAGTATTTT. It codes for CSARDLSSGGISTDTQYF.

In its sample, this clonotype was seen a few times. V usage is TRBV20-1 and J usage is TRBJ2-3, with TRBD2 identical over 10 bases. Germline V lookup: CDR1 DFQATT, CDR2 SNEGSKA (reference sequence). V dropped 6 bases and J dropped 0; count of bases not matched to a gene: 6. This CDR3 spans 15 amino acids. This CDR3 reads CSASLLAGSTDTQYF. In nucleotides, the CDR3 is TGCAGTGCCTCCCTACTAGCGGGGAGCACAGATACGCAGTATTTT.

This clonotype was recorded at least ten times. V and J are TRBV10-3 and TRBJ2-7, with 11 bases that match TRBD2. CDR1 ENHRY and CDR2 SYGVKD come from the germline V gene. The length of the CDR3 is 15 residues. The ends lost 2 bases at V and 6 bases at J; junction bases unmatched: 6. For the CDR3, the DNA is TGTGCCATCAGTGAGAGTAGCGGGGGGGCTCTCGAGCAGTACTTC. As protein: CAISESSGGALEQYF.

This chain links TRBV9 with TRBJ2-1; 12 bases align to TRBD2. Trimming cost V 5 bases and J 7 bases; bases outside gene matches: 4. Germline V CDR1 and CDR2: SGDLS, YYNGEE. This CDR3 spans 14 amino acids. The CDR3 loop reads CASSPSGRGNEQFF. The CDR3 DNA is TGTGCCAGCAGTCCTAGCGGGAGGGGGAATGAGCAGTTCTTC.

This clonotype was observed many times. The chain carries TRBV20-1 and TRBJ2-5; D is ambiguous. The germline CDR1 and CDR2 sequences are DFQATT and SNEGSKA (reference sequence). The CDR3 is 12 amino acids. V was clipped by 3 bases and J by 4 bases, with 9 bases between them. The CDR3: CSASVGRETQYF. In DNA form, the CDR3 reads TGCAGTGCTAGCGTCGGCCGAGAGACCCAGTACTTC.

The genes are TRBV29-1 and TRBJ2-7, with 9 bases that match TRBD1. The length of the CDR3 is 11 residues. Germline V CDR1 and CDR2: SQVTM, ANQGSEA. V gave up 7 bases and J gave up 5 bases; unmatched junction bases: 3. CDR3 protein: CSAGQGNEQYV. CDR3 nucleotides: TGCAGCGCCGGACAGGGGAACGAGCAGTACGTC.